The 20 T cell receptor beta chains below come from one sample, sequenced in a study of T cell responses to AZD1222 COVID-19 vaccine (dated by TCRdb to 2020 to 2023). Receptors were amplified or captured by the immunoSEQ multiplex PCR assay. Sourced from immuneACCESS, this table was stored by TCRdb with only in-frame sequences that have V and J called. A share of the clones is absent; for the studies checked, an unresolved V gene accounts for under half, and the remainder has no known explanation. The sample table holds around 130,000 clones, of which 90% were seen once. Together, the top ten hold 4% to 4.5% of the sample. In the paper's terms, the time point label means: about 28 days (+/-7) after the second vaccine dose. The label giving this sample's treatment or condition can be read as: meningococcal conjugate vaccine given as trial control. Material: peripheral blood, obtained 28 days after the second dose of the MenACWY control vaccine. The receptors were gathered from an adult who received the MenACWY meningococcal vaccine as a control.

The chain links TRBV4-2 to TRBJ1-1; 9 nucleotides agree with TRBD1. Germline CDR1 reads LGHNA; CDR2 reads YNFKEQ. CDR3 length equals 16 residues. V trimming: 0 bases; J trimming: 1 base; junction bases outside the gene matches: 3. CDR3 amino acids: CASSQETGGSNTEAFF. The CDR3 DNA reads TGTGCCAGCAGCCAAGAAACAGGGGGCTCGAACACTGAAGCTTTCTTT.

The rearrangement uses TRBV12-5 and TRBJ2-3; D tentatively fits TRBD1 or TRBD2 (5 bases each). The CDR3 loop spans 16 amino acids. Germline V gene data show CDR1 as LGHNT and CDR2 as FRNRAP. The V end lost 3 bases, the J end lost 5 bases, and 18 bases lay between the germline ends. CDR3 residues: CASGLSWGKDGDTQYF. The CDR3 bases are TGTGCTAGTGGTTTAAGCTGGGGGAAAGACGGAGATACGCAGTATTTT.

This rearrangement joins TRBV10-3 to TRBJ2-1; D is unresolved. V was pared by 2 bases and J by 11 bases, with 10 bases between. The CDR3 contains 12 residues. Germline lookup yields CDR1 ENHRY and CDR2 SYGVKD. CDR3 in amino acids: CAISEESIQQFF. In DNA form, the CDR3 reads TGTGCCATCAGTGAGGAAAGCATTCAGCAGTTCTTC.

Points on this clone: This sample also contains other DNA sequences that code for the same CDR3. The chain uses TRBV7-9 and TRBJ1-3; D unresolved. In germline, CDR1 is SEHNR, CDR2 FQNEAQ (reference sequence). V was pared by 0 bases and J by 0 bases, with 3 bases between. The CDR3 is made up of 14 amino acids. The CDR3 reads CASSLAGSGNTIYF. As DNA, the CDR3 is TGTGCCAGCAGCTTAGCGGGCTCTGGAAACACCATATATTTT.

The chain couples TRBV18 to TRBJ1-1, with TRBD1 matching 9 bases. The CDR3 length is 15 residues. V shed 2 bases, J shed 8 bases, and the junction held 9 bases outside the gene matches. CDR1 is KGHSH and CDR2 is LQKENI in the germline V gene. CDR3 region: CASSPAGTGSGEAFF. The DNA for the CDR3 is TGTGCCAGCTCACCAGCAGGGACAGGGTCGGGCGAAGCTTTCTTT.

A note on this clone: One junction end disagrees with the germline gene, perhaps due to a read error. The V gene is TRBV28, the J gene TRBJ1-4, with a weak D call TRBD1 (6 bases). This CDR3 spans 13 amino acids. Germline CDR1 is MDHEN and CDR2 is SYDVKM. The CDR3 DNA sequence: TGTGCCAGCGGGGGCAGGGTGAATGACAAACTGTTTTTT. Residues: CASGGRVNDKLFF.

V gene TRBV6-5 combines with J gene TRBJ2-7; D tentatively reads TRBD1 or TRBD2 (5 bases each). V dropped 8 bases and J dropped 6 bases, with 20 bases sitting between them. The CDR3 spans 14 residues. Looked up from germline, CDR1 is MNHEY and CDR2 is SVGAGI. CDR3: CASSRGQGPREQYF. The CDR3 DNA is TGTGCCAGCTCCCGCGGGCAGGGTCCGCGCGAGCAGTACTTC.

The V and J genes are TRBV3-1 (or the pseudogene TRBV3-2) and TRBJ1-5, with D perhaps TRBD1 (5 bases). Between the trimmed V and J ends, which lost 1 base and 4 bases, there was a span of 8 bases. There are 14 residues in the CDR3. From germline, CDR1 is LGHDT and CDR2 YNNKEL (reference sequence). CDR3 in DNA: TGTGCCAGCAGCCAAGGGACAAGAAATCAGCCCCAGCATTTT. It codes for CASSQGTRNQPQHF.

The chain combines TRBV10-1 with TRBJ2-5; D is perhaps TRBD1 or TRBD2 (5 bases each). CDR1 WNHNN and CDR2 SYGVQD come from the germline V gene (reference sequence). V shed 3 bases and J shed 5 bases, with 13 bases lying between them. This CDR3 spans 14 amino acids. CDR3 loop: CASSDEGRRETQYF. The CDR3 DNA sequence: TGCGCCAGCAGTGACGAGGGGCGGCGGGAGACCCAGTACTTC.

The CDR3 protein is CASSQVSDTQYF. DNA for the CDR3: TGTGCCAGCAGCCAAGTATCAGATACGCAGTATTTT. V is TRBV4-2 and J is TRBJ2-3; D gene unclear. Deletions cut 1 base from V and 4 bases from J, with 3 bases between. The length of the CDR3 is 12 residues. Per the germline V gene, CDR1 is LGHNA and CDR2 is YNFKEQ.

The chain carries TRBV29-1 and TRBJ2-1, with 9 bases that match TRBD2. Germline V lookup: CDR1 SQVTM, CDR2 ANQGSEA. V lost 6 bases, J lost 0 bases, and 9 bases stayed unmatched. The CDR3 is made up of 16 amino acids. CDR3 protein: CSVAPSGVPSYNEQFF. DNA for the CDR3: TGCAGCGTGGCGCCTAGCGGGGTCCCCTCCTACAATGAGCAGTTCTTC.

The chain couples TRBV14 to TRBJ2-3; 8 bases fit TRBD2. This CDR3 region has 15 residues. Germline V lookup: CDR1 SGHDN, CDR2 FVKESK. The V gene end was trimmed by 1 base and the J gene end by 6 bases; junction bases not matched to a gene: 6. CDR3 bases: TGTGCCAGCAGCCAAGGTTCGGTAGCGGGGGATACGCAGTATTTT. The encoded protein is CASSQGSVAGDTQYF.

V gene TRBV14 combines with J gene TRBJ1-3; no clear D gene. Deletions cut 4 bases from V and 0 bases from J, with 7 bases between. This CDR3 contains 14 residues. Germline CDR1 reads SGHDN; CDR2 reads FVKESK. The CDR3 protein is CASSRPTSGNTIYF. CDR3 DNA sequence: TGTGCCAGCAGCCGCCCCACCTCTGGAAACACCATATATTTT.

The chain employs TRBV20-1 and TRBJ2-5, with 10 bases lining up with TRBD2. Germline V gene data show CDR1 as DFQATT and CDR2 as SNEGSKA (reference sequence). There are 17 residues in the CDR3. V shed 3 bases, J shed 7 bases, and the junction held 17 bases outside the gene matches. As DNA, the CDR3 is TGCAGTGCTAGTGTTTCCGACAGCGGGGGGGCCCGCGGGACCCAGTACTTC. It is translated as CSASVSDSGGARGTQYF.

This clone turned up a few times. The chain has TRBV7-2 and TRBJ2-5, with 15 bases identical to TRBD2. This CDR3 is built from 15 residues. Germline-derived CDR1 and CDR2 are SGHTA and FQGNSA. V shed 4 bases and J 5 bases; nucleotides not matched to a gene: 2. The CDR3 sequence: CASSWTSGGAETQYF. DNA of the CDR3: TGTGCCAGCAGCTGGACTAGCGGGGGGGCCGAGACCCAGTACTTC.

CDR3 in DNA: TGCGCCAGCAGCTTGGAGGGGACAGGGACCTACGAGCAGTACTTC. Its translation is CASSLEGTGTYEQYF. This chain connects TRBV5-1 to TRBJ2-7; 9 bases align to TRBD1. This CDR3 is 15 amino acids long. The V and J ends lost 0 bases and 2 bases, in that order; junction bases with no gene match: 3. CDR1 SGHRS and CDR2 YFSETQ come from the germline V gene.

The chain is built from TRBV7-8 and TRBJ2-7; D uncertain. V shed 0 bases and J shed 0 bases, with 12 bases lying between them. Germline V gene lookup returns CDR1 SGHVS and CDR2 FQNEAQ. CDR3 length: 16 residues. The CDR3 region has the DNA TGTGCCAGCAGCTTAGCGGTAGGGCCTAGCTCCTACGAGCAGTACGTC. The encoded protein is CASSLAVGPSSYEQYV.

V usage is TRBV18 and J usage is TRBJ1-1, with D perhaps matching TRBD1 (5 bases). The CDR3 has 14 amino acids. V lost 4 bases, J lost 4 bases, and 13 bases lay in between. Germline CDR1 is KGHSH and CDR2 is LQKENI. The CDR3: CASSRVQEFTEAFF. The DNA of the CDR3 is TGTGCCAGCTCACGGGTACAGGAGTTCACTGAAGCTTTCTTT.

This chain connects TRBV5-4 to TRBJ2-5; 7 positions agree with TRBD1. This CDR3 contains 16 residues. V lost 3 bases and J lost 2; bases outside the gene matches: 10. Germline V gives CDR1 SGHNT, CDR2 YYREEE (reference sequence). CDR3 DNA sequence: TGTGCCAGCAGCTCTGGACAGGAGCGAATACAAGAGACCCAGTACTTC. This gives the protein CASSSGQERIQETQYF.

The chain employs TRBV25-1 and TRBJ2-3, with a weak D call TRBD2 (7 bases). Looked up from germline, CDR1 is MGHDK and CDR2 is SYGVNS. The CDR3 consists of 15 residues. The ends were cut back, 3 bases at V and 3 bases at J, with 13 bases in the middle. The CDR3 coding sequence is TGTGCCAGCAGTGATGGGGGGGGGCCGACAGATACGCAGTATTTT. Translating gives CASSDGGGPTDTQYF. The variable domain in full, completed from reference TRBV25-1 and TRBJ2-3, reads EADIYQTPRYLVIGTGKKITLECSQTMGHDKMYWYQQDPGMELHLIHYSYGVNSTEKGDLSSESTVSRIRTEHFPLTLESARPSHTSQYLCASSDGGGPTDTQYFGPGTRLTVL.